The 20 T cell receptor beta chains below all came from one sample that was sequenced in a study of blood T cell repertoires in COVID-19. Sequenced by immunoSEQ multiplex PCR; TCRdb stores in-frame clones only, minus some. The table lists 200,000 to 250,000 clones, around nine tenths of them singletons. The specimen sequenced was PBMCs or T cells enriched from blood (not recorded which). The receptors come from a man aged 25-45 years who had recovered from COVID-19.

CDR3 region: CASSQATGGAEPQHF. The CDR3, as DNA: TGTGCCAGCAGCCAAGCCACAGGGGGCGCCGAGCCCCAGCATTTT. The chain employs TRBV3-1 (or the pseudogene TRBV3-2) and TRBJ1-5, with 9 bases matching TRBD1. V gave up 1 base and J gave up 8 bases; unmatched junction bases: 6. This CDR3 is 15 amino acids long. Germline-derived CDR1 and CDR2 are LGHDT and YNNKEL (reference sequence).

The table lists this clone with a few counts. The chain carries TRBV5-4 and TRBJ1-1, with D possibly matching TRBD1 (5 bases). The V end was cut by 3 bases, the J end by 4 bases, with 16 bases between. In germline, CDR1 is SGHNT, CDR2 YYREEE (reference sequence). This CDR3 is 15 amino acids long. CDR3 nucleotide sequence: TGTGCCAGCAGCTGGGGGGGATCTGGAGCCACTGAAGCTTTCTTT. Its translation: CASSWGGSGATEAFF.

There are a few counts of this clone. This sequence joins TRBV27 and TRBJ1-6, with D maybe TRBD1 (5 bases). The CDR3 spans 13 residues. The germline gives CDR1 MNHEY, CDR2 SMNVEV (reference sequence). V lost 8 bases and J lost 14, with 19 bases in between. CDR3 residues: CASGEQVRRALHF. The CDR3 DNA reads as TGTGCCAGCGGAGAACAGGTCCGGAGGGCCCTCCACTTT.

This clone was found once. This chain links TRBV12-5 with TRBJ1-3, with TRBD1 as a possible D gene (5 bases). Trimming removed 2 bases at V and 0 bases at J, with 11 bases between. The germline CDR1 and CDR2 sequences are LGHNT and FRNRAP. The CDR3 totals 16 residues. The CDR3 nucleotides are TGTGCTAGTGGTTTGTTTATAGGGGTCTCTGGAAACACCATATATTTT. Protein product: CASGLFIGVSGNTIYF.

A note on this clone: One end of the junction varies from germline; a read error may be responsible. The chain is built from TRBV24-1 and TRBJ2-3; 7 bases align to TRBD1. This CDR3 has 16 residues. Germline V lookup: CDR1 KGHDR, CDR2 SFDVKD. The DNA for the CDR3 is TGTGCCACCAGTGTCTCGACAGGGCCACCCACAGATGCGCAGTATTTT. Its protein product is CATSVSTGPPTDAQYF.

This clone is a singleton in its sample. The chain carries TRBV5-1 and TRBJ2-1; 8 nucleotides align to TRBD2. With V trimmed by 6 bases and J by 5 bases, 10 bases remained unmatched. Germline assignment: CDR1 SGHRS and CDR2 YFSETQ. This CDR3 region has 15 residues. The CDR3 here is CASTLAGYPHNEQFF. DNA of the CDR3: TGCGCCAGCACCTTAGCGGGATACCCCCACAATGAGCAGTTCTTC.

The table lists this clone with a count of one. The chain links TRBV6-5 to TRBJ1-2; 8 bases are a match to TRBD1. This CDR3 has 14 residues. The germline gives CDR1 MNHEY, CDR2 SVGAGI. Trimming removed 5 bases from V and 6 bases from J; junction bases left unmatched: 8. The CDR3 DNA reads as TGTGCCAGCAGTCGCACGACAGGGGCTGATGGCTACACCTTC. Its translation: CASSRTTGADGYTF.

The V gene is TRBV6-5, the J gene TRBJ2-1; D is possibly TRBD2 (6 bases). CDR3 length: 13 residues. V was pared by 4 bases and J by 4 bases, with 8 bases between. The germline gives CDR1 MNHEY, CDR2 SVGAGI. This CDR3 reads CASSSGLYNEQFF. The CDR3 bases are TGTGCCAGCAGTTCGGGACTTTACAATGAGCAGTTCTTC.

This sequence joins TRBV7-2 and TRBJ2-7, with D possibly TRBD2 on 5 matching bases. CDR1 and CDR2 from the germline V gene are SGHTA and FQGNSA. This CDR3 comprises 15 residues. V was clipped by 2 bases and J by 3 bases, with 14 bases between them. CDR3 nucleotide sequence: TGTGCCAGCAGCTTACGCGAGGGTCCGGACTACGAGCAGTACTTC. It translates to CASSLREGPDYEQYF.

The V and J genes are TRBV6-5 and TRBJ1-2; D ambiguous. CDR3 length equals 13 residues. The V gene lost 0 bases and the J gene lost 5 bases, with 7 bases spanning the gap. Germline values: CDR1 MNHEY, CDR2 SVGAGI. DNA for the CDR3: TGTGCCAGCAGTTACTCTCCCTCTTATGGCTACACCTTC. This gives the protein CASSYSPSYGYTF.

This clone was counted between two and nine times. The chain is built from TRBV5-6 and TRBJ2-5; tentative D call: TRBD2 (5 bases). The V end lost 0 bases, the J end lost 5 bases, and 11 bases lay between the germline ends. CDR1 is SGHDT and CDR2 is YYEEEE in the germline V gene. This CDR3 comprises 14 residues. CDR3 in amino acids: CASSLGLQEETQYF. CDR3 coding DNA: TGTGCCAGCAGCTTGGGACTACAAGAGGAGACCCAGTACTTC.

The genes are TRBV7-9 and TRBJ1-2, with D maybe TRBD1 (5 bases). Germline values: CDR1 SEHNR, CDR2 FQNEAQ (reference sequence). The V and J ends lost 1 base and 13 bases respectively, with 19 bases between them. The CDR3 extends over 14 amino acids. CDR3: CASSLVQEPNLGTF. CDR3 DNA sequence: TGTGCCAGCAGCTTAGTACAGGAACCGAACCTCGGCACCTTC.

The rearrangement joins TRBV5-5 to TRBJ1-2; 7 nucleotides line up with TRBD1. With V trimmed by 3 bases and J by 8 bases, 13 bases remained unmatched. CDR1 and CDR2 (germline): SGHKS, YYEKEE (reference sequence). This CDR3 has 15 amino acids. The CDR3 nucleotides read TGTGCCAGCAGCTCCCAAGCCGGGACAGTGGGGGGCTACACCTTC. Protein: CASSSQAGTVGGYTF. Looking up the rest from reference TRBV5-5 and TRBJ1-2 gives the full variable domain: DAGVTQSPTHLIKTRGQQVTLRCSPISGHKSVSWYQQVLGQGPQFIFQYYEKEERGRGNFPDRFSARQFPNYSSELNVNALLLGDSALYLCASSSQAGTVGGYTFGSGTRLTVV.

The V call is TRBV2, the J call TRBJ1-5; 7 bases are shared with TRBD1. The CDR3 totals 15 residues. V dropped 4 bases and J dropped 2; count of bases not matched to a gene: 5. Germline V gene lookup returns CDR1 SNHLY and CDR2 FYNNEI. CDR3 sequence reads: CASSGQGNRNQPQHF. Here the CDR3 DNA reads TGTGCCAGCAGTGGACAGGGAAATCGCAATCAGCCCCAGCATTTT.

This clone was seen a single time. This chain links TRBV7-2 with TRBJ1-2; D gene uncertain. Germline assignment: CDR1 SGHTA and CDR2 FQGNSA. Trimming removed 4 bases from V and 0 bases from J, with 9 bases in between. The CDR3 spans 14 residues. The chain's CDR3 is CASSSPRSNYGYTF. The CDR3 DNA reads as TGTGCCAGCAGCTCACCGAGGTCTAACTATGGCTACACCTTC.

This clone came up once. The chain uses TRBV6-2 or TRBV6-3 and TRBJ2-7, with TRBD1 matching 9 bases. Germline V gene data show CDR1 as MNHEY and CDR2 as SVGEGT. Germline trimming cut 2 bases from V and 2 bases from J; bases unmatched to any gene: 10. CDR3 length: 17 residues. CDR3 loop: CASSYGQRDRDPYEQYF. The DNA for the CDR3 is TGTGCCAGCAGTTACGGACAGAGGGACAGGGACCCCTACGAGCAGTACTTC.

The rearrangement joins TRBV7-9 to TRBJ1-5; 9 nucleotides match TRBD1. The germline gives CDR1 SEHNR, CDR2 FQNEAQ (reference sequence). The J segment lost 3 bases and the V segment lost 5 bases, leaving 5 bases of the junction unmatched. CDR3 length: 15 amino acids. The CDR3 spells CASSPTGGYNQPQHF. DNA for the CDR3: TGTGCCAGCAGCCCTACAGGGGGCTACAATCAGCCCCAGCATTTT. Filled out from reference TRBV7-9 and TRBJ1-5, the complete variable domain reads DTGVSQNPRHKITKRGQNVTFRCDPISEHNRLYWYRQTLGQGPEFLTYFQNEAQLEKSRLLSDRFSAERPKGSFSTLEIQRTEQGDSAMYLCASSPTGGYNQPQHFGDGTRLSIL.

The J gene is TRBJ2-7, the V gene TRBV19; D possibly corresponds to TRBD2 (6 bases). This CDR3 has 15 residues. V was trimmed by 8 bases and J by 1 base, leaving 18 bases between them. Germline CDR1 LNHDA, CDR2 SQIVND (reference sequence). CDR3 DNA sequence: TGTGCCAGTTCCCAGGGACTCTCATCGTCCTACGAGCAGTACTTC. This sequence encodes CASSQGLSSSYEQYF.

V gene TRBV20-1 combines with J gene TRBJ1-2; TRBD1 matches 7 bases. Germline V gene sequence: CDR1 DFQATT, CDR2 SNEGSKA (reference sequence). J lost 6 bases, V lost 3 bases, and 4 bases had no gene match. The CDR3 has 12 residues. As DNA, the CDR3 is TGCAGTGCTAGTCTACAGGGGAATGGCTACACCTTC. Translation gives CSASLQGNGYTF.

Turning to this clone: Other DNA sequences within the sample encode an identical CDR3. The chain joins TRBV24-1 to TRBJ2-4; 9 bases are a match to TRBD1. This CDR3 is 14 amino acids long. V lost 4 bases and J lost 4; bases outside the gene matches: 1. CDR1 is KGHDR, CDR2 SFDVKD, per germline. CDR3 DNA: TGTGCCACCAGTGACGGACAGGGGAAAAACATTCAGTACTTC. This codes for CATSDGQGKNIQYF.